This T cell receptor (beta chain) came from a study of a mutant IDH1 vaccine in newly diagnosed glioma. Across the whole study: Treated patients showed a male proportion of around 62%, a female proportion of around 38%, and a mean age of around 40 years. Study-wide results and caveats: No link was apparently found between pseudoprogression and changes in top peripheral T cell clonotypes.

With regard to this clone: The antigen remains undetermined. A junction boundary mismatches the germline segment, possibly from a read error.

This CDR3 comprises 14 residues. CDR1 is MNHNY, CDR2 SVGAGI, per germline (reference sequence). Time point in this sample: baseline, week 1 (first vaccination visit). Treatment described: pre-vaccination baseline after standard-of-care therapy. Donor tumors were new WHO grade 3 or 4 IDH1-mutant, ATRX-lost astrocytomas. The table came from immunoSEQ multiplex PCR; TCRdb's copy has only in-frame clones and leaves some out. The sample has some 56,000 clones, around 90% seen once. The V call is TRBV6-6, the J call TRBJ2-7, with 7 bases fitting TRBD1. The sequence was obtained from a man over 45 with glioma. This specimen was PBMCs, taken from a glioma patient treated with radiotherapy, temozolomide or both. CDR3 amino acids: CASSYLDRTDEQYF. DNA for the CDR3: TGTGCCAGCAGCTACTTGGACAGGACCGACGAGCAGTACTTC.